The 8 T cell receptor beta chains below all came from one sample that was sequenced in a study of CD8 T cells in ankylosing spondylitis. One entry per CDR3 protein results from TCRdb running MiXCR on the 5' RACE reads. The table shows some 120,000 distinct CDR3 sequences, with about 13% occurring only once. The sequenced sample was blood, either unsorted or a sorted T cell fraction (not recorded which). Receptors were obtained from a female donor with ankylosing spondylitis or in good health (not recorded which).

This clonotype was found many times. The chain couples TRBV4-2 to TRBJ2-4; D is uncertain. V was clipped by 3 bases and J by 8 bases, with 5 bases between them. The CDR3 contains 11 residues. Germline V gives CDR1 LGHNA, CDR2 YNFKEQ. The CDR3 loop is CASSQGDIQYF. The CDR3 DNA sequence: TGTGCCAGCAGCCAGGGTGACATTCAGTACTTC.

In its sample, this clonotype was seen many times. The chain has TRBV24-1 and TRBJ2-3, with 8 bases matching TRBD1. This CDR3 region has 13 residues. Germline V gene data show CDR1 as KGHDR and CDR2 as SFDVKD. Germline trimming cut 9 bases from V and 3 bases from J; bases unmatched to any gene: 4. CDR3 in amino acids: CATLDRETDTQYF. CDR3 in DNA: TGTGCCACCTTGGACAGGGAGACAGATACGCAGTATTTT.

This chain links TRBV20-1 with TRBJ1-1; D perhaps matches TRBD1 (5 bases). Germline V lookup: CDR1 DFQATT, CDR2 SNEGSKA (reference sequence). Trimming took 6 bases from V and 1 from J, leaving 15 bases between them. This CDR3 has 14 amino acids. CDR3 region: CSARNTGGNTEAFF. DNA for the CDR3: TGCAGTGCCCGGAATACCGGGGGGAACACTGAAGCTTTCTTT.

This clonotype occurred many times. The chain couples TRBV9 to TRBJ1-2, with 8 bases identical to TRBD1. Germline CDR1 is SGDLS and CDR2 is YYNGEE. The junction had 9 bases not matched to a gene; V was cut back by 3 bases and J by 2 bases. This CDR3 is 16 amino acids long. In DNA, the CDR3 is TGTGCCAGCAGCGAGGAGGGGCAGGGGGCCAACTATGGCTACACCTTC. This sequence encodes CASSEEGQGANYGYTF.

This clonotype was seen many times. This rearrangement joins TRBV12-3 or TRBV12-4 to TRBJ1-6, with D tentatively TRBD1 (6 bases). With 5 bases removed from V and 11 bases from J, the gap between germline ends came to 13 bases. This CDR3 has 13 amino acids. The CDR3 bases are TGTGCCAGCAGTCGCACAGGGTTACCACCCCTCCACTTT. As protein: CASSRTGLPPLHF.

The sample holds one count of this clonotype. J is TRBJ2-7 and V is TRBV10-2, with 7 bases lining up with TRBD1. The CDR3 covers 15 residues. Germline assignment: CDR1 WSHSY and CDR2 SAAADI. Trimming took 3 bases from V and 3 from J; bases not matched to a gene: 8. Written as DNA, the CDR3 is TGCGCCAGCAGTGATCCGACAGGGCGTCGCTACGAGCAGTACTTC. Its protein product is CASSDPTGRRYEQYF.

V usage is TRBV11-3 and J usage is TRBJ2-5; tentative D call: TRBD2 (6 bases). Germline V gene lookup returns CDR1 SGHNT and CDR2 YENEEA. V lost 1 base and J 5 bases, leaving 17 bases between the germline ends. The CDR3 spans 16 residues. The CDR3: CASSLGTHPGGETQYF. For the CDR3, the DNA is TGTGCCAGCAGCTTAGGGACTCACCCCGGAGGGGAGACCCAGTACTTC.

Turning to this clonotype: Being one base from a much bigger clone, this may be a read error. The rearrangement links TRBV29-1 to TRBJ2-1; 10 bases line up with TRBD2. The CDR3 covers 14 residues. The germline V gene has CDR1 SQVTM and CDR2 ANQGSEA. V gave up 2 bases and J gave up 8 bases; unmatched junction bases: 6. The CDR3 coding sequence is TGCAGCGTTGAACGTAGCGGGAGGAAAGATGAGCAGTTCTTC. Its translation: CSVERSGRKDEQFF.